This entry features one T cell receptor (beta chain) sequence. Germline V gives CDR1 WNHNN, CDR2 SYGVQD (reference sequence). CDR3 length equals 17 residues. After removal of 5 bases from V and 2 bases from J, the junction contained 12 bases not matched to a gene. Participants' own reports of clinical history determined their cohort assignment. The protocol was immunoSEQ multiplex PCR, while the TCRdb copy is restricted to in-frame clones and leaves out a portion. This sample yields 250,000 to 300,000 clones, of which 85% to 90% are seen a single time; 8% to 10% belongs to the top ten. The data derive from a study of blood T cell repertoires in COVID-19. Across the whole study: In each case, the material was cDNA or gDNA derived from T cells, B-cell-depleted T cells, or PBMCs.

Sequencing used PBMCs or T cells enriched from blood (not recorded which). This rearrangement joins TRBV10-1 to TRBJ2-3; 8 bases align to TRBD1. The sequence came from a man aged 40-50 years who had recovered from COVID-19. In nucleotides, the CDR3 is TGCGCCAGCAGTCCAACCGCCCGGACAGGGCCCACAGATACGCAGTATTTT. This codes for CASSPTARTGPTDTQYF.